This TCR beta chain was identified in a study of blood T cell repertoires in COVID-19. Study-wide background: The United States, Italy and Spain provided the acute and convalescent COVID-19 samples. From T cells, B-cell-depleted T cells, or PBMCs came the material, which was cDNA or gDNA.

The junction had 10 bases not matched to a gene; V was cut back by 9 bases and J by 4 bases. Germline V gene lookup returns CDR1 MDHEN and CDR2 SYDVKM. The CDR3 is made up of 14 amino acids. In the original processing: How many nucleated cells were present was estimated from reference gene primer amplification. Produced via immunoSEQ multiplex PCR; TCRdb's table is partial and in-frame only. V and J calls and clone size are as listed in that table; D and trimming were resolved from the DNA. The sample holds 50,000 or so clones; approximately 80% are singletons and the top ten take approximately 5.7%.

What was sequenced was peripheral blood. The chain uses TRBV28 and TRBJ1-2; 8 bases are shared with TRBD1. The receptor's source is a woman aged 55-70 years with acute or convalescent COVID-19. CDR3 sequence (DNA): TGTGCCAGTTTAGAAACAGGGGGTTCCTATGGCTACACCTTC. It encodes CASLETGGSYGYTF.